This entry is about one T cell receptor (beta chain). Its specificity is not known. This entry comes from a study of cytomegalovirus exposure and HLA in healthy donors. Findings of the study overall: The productive fraction for most TCR beta V segments was about 87% or about 30% in an earlier analysis.

The V end was cut by 0 bases, the J end by 5 bases, with 6 bases between. CDR3 length: 13 amino acids. Germline values: CDR1 SGHNT, CDR2 YYREEE (reference sequence). PCR used 60 Vbeta primers and 13 Jbeta primers. As processed by the authors: It was a later analysis that counted 83 million or so unique TCR beta chains, of which roughly 10 million were shared. This table comes from immunoSEQ multiplex PCR, and its TCRdb copy is limited to in-frame clones, with some not included. That table is the source of V, J and clone size, and D and trimming were worked out from the DNA. The sample holds tens of thousands of clones, around 80% seen once.

V gene TRBV5-4 combines with J gene TRBJ1-5; D is unresolved. Sequenced input: PBMCs. This clonotype was sampled from a male donor in good health and CMV-seropositive. The CDR3 DNA follows: TGTGCCAGCAGCTTGGCCCCGGATCAGCCCCAGCATTTT. Amino acid sequence: CASSLAPDQPQHF.